Presented here are 8 T cell receptor beta chains from one specimen sequenced in a study of monozygotic twins with inflammatory bowel disease (dated by TCRdb to about 2019). Libraries were made using 5' RACE. The instrument was an Illumina HiSeq 2500. The reads were reprocessed in TCRdb, with one entry per CDR3 protein sequence and no accompanying DNA. The sample has a few hundred thousand distinct CDR3 sequences on record. In total, the top ten clones hold approximately 1.6% of the sample. Specimen: blood. Receptor source: a human donor with ulcerative colitis or Crohn's disease, or a healthy co-twin of an affected twin (not recorded which).

The V call is TRBV12-3 or TRBV12-4, the J call TRBJ2-5. CDR3 length: 11 amino acids. CDR3 sequence reads: CASRVKETQYF.

The J gene is TRBJ2-7, the V gene TRBV12-3 or TRBV12-4. CDR3 length: 12 amino acids. The CDR3 is CASSSTAYEQYF.

V gene TRBV5-1 combines with J gene TRBJ2-5. Germline CDR1 and CDR2: SGHRS and YFSETQ. CDR3 length equals 13 residues. CDR3 sequence reads: CASSYRDDGYQYF.

V gene TRBV7-9 combines with J gene TRBJ1-2. The V gene's germline CDR1 is SEHNR and CDR2 FQNEAQ (reference sequence). The CDR3 has 16 residues. CDR3 sequence: CASSPGPQRGNYGYTF.

V is TRBV6-5 and J is TRBJ2-3; as DNA is missing, the TRBD2 call by TCRdb cannot be tested. Germline V gene lookup returns CDR1 MNHEY and CDR2 SVGAGI. The CDR3 covers 18 residues. This CDR3 is CASSLLAGGRAGTDTQYF.

The rearrangement links TRBV7-9 to TRBJ2-7; TCRdb indicates TRBD2, and absent DNA this call remains unverified. Germline CDR1 is SEHNR and CDR2 is FQNEAQ (reference sequence). This CDR3 region has 15 residues. The chain's CDR3 is CASSLGKTTAGEQYF.

This chain joins TRBV5-1 and TRBJ1-3. The CDR3 is 16 amino acids. CDR1 SGHRS and CDR2 YFSETQ come from the germline V gene. The CDR3 protein is CASSLAGALSGNIIYF.

The J gene is TRBJ1-4, the V gene TRBV12-3 or TRBV12-4. There are 13 residues in the CDR3. CDR3 sequence reads: CASSFRNFEKLFF.